A selection of T cell receptor beta chains follows, all from one sample in a study of T cell responses to AZD1222 COVID-19 vaccine. The method was immunoSEQ multiplex PCR; TCRdb's version includes in-frame clones alone and lacks a portion of them. Of roughly 200,000 clones in the sample, about 93% were seen once. This specimen was peripheral blood, taken 28 days after the second dose of the MenACWY control vaccine. Source of these receptors: an adult who received the MenACWY meningococcal vaccine as a control. CDR3s include the opening cysteine and the closing phenylalanine or tryptophan. The D gene is left open where the match is weak. Only some rows state a clone size, as once, few, many or a class for expanded clones.

>NA|TRBD1|TRBJ2-3|TRBV2
CATLRGQPSTDTQYF
TGTGCCACCCTACGGGGACAGCCTAGCACAGATACGCAGTATTTT
>NA|NA|TRBJ2-5|TRBV29-1
CSVARGPRETQYF
TGCAGCGTTGCCCGGGGGCCGCGGGAGACCCAGTACTTC
>NA|NA|TRBJ1-3|TRBV9
CASSVESSLSSGNTIYF
TGTGCCAGCAGCGTAGAGAGCTCGTTAAGCTCTGGAAACACCATATATTTT
>once|NA|TRBJ1-2|TRBV2
CASSAGGFGYGYTF
TGTGCCAGCAGTGCGGGCGGGTTTGGCTATGGCTACACCTTC
>NA|TRBD1|TRBJ2-2|TRBV2
CASRDGTGFGELFF
TGTGCCAGCAGGGATGGGACAGGCTTTGGGGAGCTGTTTTTT
>NA|NA|TRBJ1-2|TRBV2
CASRVSGRDGYTF
TGTGCCAGCAGAGTATCAGGGAGGGATGGCTACACCTTC
>NA|NA|TRBJ2-5|TRBV18
CASSPGGGETQYF
TGTGCCAGCTCACCGGGGGGCGGCGAGACCCAGTACTTC
>once|NA|TRBJ1-3|TRBV5-5
CATERGSSGNTIYF
TGTGCCACCGAACGGGGGTCCTCTGGAAACACCATATATTTT
>NA|TRBD1|TRBJ1-2|TRBV19
CASSIRDSYGYTF
TGTGCCAGTAGTATCCGGGACAGCTATGGCTACACCTTC
>NA|TRBD1|TRBJ1-4|TRBV2
CASSPGTENEKLFF
TGTGCCAGCAGTCCCGGGACAGAAAATGAAAAACTGTTTTTT
>NA|TRBD1|TRBJ1-2|TRBV6-5
CASSYSGQGYGYTF
TGTGCCAGCAGTTACTCTGGACAGGGCTATGGCTACACCTTC
>NA|NA|TRBJ2-7|TRBV19
CASSIDLGEYEQYF
TGTGCCAGTAGTATAGATCTGGGGGAATACGAGCAGTACTTC
>NA|NA|TRBJ2-5|TRBV5-1
CASRTLTVPETQYF
TGCGCCAGCAGAACGCTGACAGTTCCGGAGACCCAGTACTTC
>NA|NA|TRBJ1-4|TRBV5-1
CASSPRGGLNEKLFF
TGCGCCAGCAGCCCCCGGGGAGGCCTTAATGAAAAACTGTTTTTT
>NA|NA|TRBJ2-4|TRBV11-2
CASSLEVHLAKNIQYF
TGTGCCAGCAGCTTAGAGGTACACCTAGCCAAAAACATTCAGTACTTC
>NA|NA|TRBJ1-5|TRBV2
CASRDSTRGPQHF
TGTGCCAGCAGGGACAGTACCCGAGGGCCCCAGCATTTT
>NA|NA|TRBJ2-6|TRBV5-6
CASSVGPRGANVLTF
TGTGCCAGCAGCGTCGGTCCAAGGGGGGCCAACGTCCTGACTTTC
>NA|TRBD1|TRBJ1-1|TRBV18
CASSPLTGVNTEAFF
TGTGCCAGCTCACCACTGACAGGGGTGAACACTGAAGCTTTCTTT
>NA|NA|TRBJ1-1|TRBV11-2
CASSLGDKNTEAFF
TGTGCCAGCAGCTTAGGGGACAAGAACACTGAAGCTTTCTTT
>NA|NA|TRBJ1-5|TRBV20-1
CSASQNSPAQPQHF
TGCAGTGCTAGTCAGAACTCTCCGGCTCAGCCCCAGCATTTT
>NA|NA|TRBJ2-1|TRBV4-2
CASSHGIGGSYNEQFF
TGTGCCAGCAGCCATGGTATAGGGGGGTCCTACAATGAGCAGTTCTTC
>NA|NA|TRBJ1-1|TRBV3-1/TRBV3-2
CASSQGLVDTEAFF
TGTGCCAGCAGCCAAGGTCTAGTAGACACTGAAGCTTTCTTT
>few|NA|TRBJ2-5|TRBV7-2
CATKGGPQETQYF
TGTGCCACCAAGGGCGGCCCTCAAGAGACCCAGTACTTC
>NA|NA|TRBJ2-7|TRBV5-1
CASSSSFYEQYF
TGCGCCAGCAGCTCCTCCTTTTACGAGCAGTACTTC
>NA|NA|TRBJ2-1|TRBV18
CASSPVRGDNEQFF
TGTGCCAGCTCACCGGTGAGAGGGGACAATGAGCAGTTCTTC
>NA|TRBD1|TRBJ1-6|TRBV6-5
CASSYGQGVESPLHF
TGTGCCAGCAGTTACGGACAGGGGGTCGAATCACCCCTCCACTTT
>NA|TRBD1|TRBJ1-5|TRBV2
CASSMAGGKEQPQHF
TGTGCCAGCAGTATGGCAGGGGGCAAGGAGCAGCCCCAGCATTTT
>NA|TRBD2|TRBJ2-7|TRBV5-1
CASSGTSGAAYEQYF
TGCGCCAGCAGCGGAACTAGCGGTGCAGCCTACGAGCAGTACTTC
>NA|TRBD1|TRBJ1-1|TRBV5-8
CASSLGTGTTEAFF
TGTGCCAGCAGCTTGGGGACAGGGACCACTGAAGCTTTCTTT
>once|NA|TRBJ2-3|TRBV15
CATSRRRDLRHTDTQYF
TGTGCCACCAGCAGAAGAAGGGACCTACGCCACACAGATACGCAGTATTTT
>once|TRBD1|TRBJ1-2|TRBV5-5
CASSLDSGGGNGYTF
TGTGCCAGCAGCTTGGATTCAGGGGGAGGAAATGGCTACACCTTC
>NA|TRBD1|TRBJ1-6|TRBV11-3
CASRGQWALWNNSPLHF
TGTGCCAGCAGGGGACAGTGGGCTTTATGGAATAATTCACCCCTCCACTTT
>once|NA|TRBJ2-7|TRBV5-1
CASSPGFAYEQYF
TGCGCCAGCAGCCCAGGGTTTGCCTACGAGCAGTACTTC
>NA|NA|TRBJ1-6|TRBV7-8
CASSLGQGQNSPLHF
TGTGCCAGCAGCTTAGGGCAGGGGCAGAATTCACCCCTCCACTTT
>NA|TRBD2|TRBJ2-3|TRBV18
CASSLVGQAGGTDTQYF
TGTGCCAGCTCCCTGGTTGGGCAAGCGGGGGGCACAGATACGCAGTATTTT
>NA|NA|TRBJ1-2|TRBV5-4
CASSSTLTF
TGTGCCAGCTCCTCCACATTAACCTTC
>NA|NA|TRBJ2-6|TRBV3-1/TRBV3-2
CASSQDSVFFASGANVLTF
TGTGCCAGCAGCCAAGACTCGGTCTTTTTTGCCTCTGGGGCCAACGTCCTGACTTTC